Shown below are 21 T cell receptor beta chains from a single sample sequenced in a study of T-cell reconstitution after alpha-beta-depleted transplantation in children (dated by TCRdb to 2015 to 2016). The library was made by PCR. The data were produced on an Illumina HiSeq 2500. To normalize quantification of the TCRbeta repertoire, the TCR libraries were built with molecular barcoding that relied on unique molecular identifiers. TCRdb reprocessing: public reads trimmed at Q25 with fastp, clones called with MiXCR, in-frame beta chains kept. Here each entry gathers all rows of one CDR3 protein and keeps the most common genes and DNA. In all, the sample holds about 980,000 distinct CDR3 sequences, and around 30% of those were seen once. Of the sample, roughly 31% is held by the ten largest clones. The treatment or condition label for this specimen denotes: allogeneic hematopoietic cell transplantation with graft depleted of TCRalphabeta T cells and CD19 B cells.

The source material was PBMCs, mostly from graft donor cells, sampled 360 days after TCRalphabeta/CD19-depleted stem cell transplant. These receptors were collected from a boy less than two years old who had a stem cell transplant for SCID, so the T cells may come from the graft donor.

This clonotype has more than one count but fewer than ten. V gene TRBV20-1 combines with J gene TRBJ2-2; no clear D gene. CDR3 size: 12 residues. V was cut by 2 bases and J by 3 bases, with 4 bases left in between. Germline lookup yields CDR1 DFQATT and CDR2 SNEGSKA (reference sequence). In DNA form, the CDR3 reads TGCAGTGCTAGACAGCACACCGGGGAGCTGTTTTTT. Amino acid sequence: CSARQHTGELFF.

In this sample, this clonotype turned up a few times. The chain couples TRBV5-6 to TRBJ2-7; a possible D gene is TRBD1 (6 bases). Per germline, CDR1 SGHDT and CDR2 YYEEEE. This CDR3 has 16 amino acids. Trimming left V 4 bases short and J 1 base short, with 18 bases between. Written as DNA, the CDR3 is TGTGCCAGCAGCGTTACAGGGCCCGCGTGGTCCTACGAGCAGTACTTC. It is translated as CASSVTGPAWSYEQYF.

This chain uses TRBV2 with TRBJ2-1, with unresolved D. V gave up 8 bases and J gave up 4 bases, with 12 bases separating them. The length of the CDR3 is 13 residues. Germline CDR1 reads SNHLY; CDR2 reads FYNNEI. The CDR3 coding sequence is TGTGCCAGCCTAGGTGCAGCTTACAATGAGCAGTTCTTC. This sequence encodes CASLGAAYNEQFF. The full variable domain, rest sourced from reference TRBV2 and TRBJ2-1, is EPEVTQTPSHQVTQMGQEVILRCVPISNHLYFYWYRQILGQKVEFLVSFYNNEISEKSEIFDDQFSVERPDGSNFTLKIRSTKLEDSAMYFCASLGAAYNEQFFGPGTRLTVL.

The chain carries TRBV12-3 or TRBV12-4 and TRBJ2-7; 12 bases align to TRBD1. V dropped 6 bases and J dropped 6; count of bases not matched to a gene: 6. This CDR3 has 14 residues. Here the CDR3 reads CASSGTGGRVEQYF. The CDR3 region has the DNA TGTGCCAGCAGCGGGACAGGGGGCAGGGTCGAGCAGTACTTC.

In this sample, this clonotype turned up once. J is TRBJ2-1 and V is TRBV4-1; D is perhaps TRBD1 (6 bases). V was pared by 4 bases and J by 0 bases, with 13 bases between. The germline gives CDR1 MGHRA, CDR2 YSYEKL. There are 16 residues in the CDR3. CDR3 amino acids: CASSPDRLSSYNEQFF. As DNA, the CDR3 is TGCGCCAGCAGCCCAGACAGGCTAAGCTCCTACAATGAGCAGTTCTTC.

CDR3 DNA sequence: TGTGCCACCACGACCCGTGGCGGGCCAGGAAGACCCTACGAGCAGTACTTC. Amino acid sequence: CATTTRGGPGRPYEQYF. V gene TRBV7-9 combines with J gene TRBJ2-7, with a possible D match to TRBD2 (5 bases). The germline V gene has CDR1 SEHNR and CDR2 FQNEAQ (reference sequence). CDR3 size: 17 residues. Trimming took 10 bases from V and 2 from J, leaving 27 bases between them.

This rearrangement joins TRBV7-9 to TRBJ1-2; a possible D gene is TRBD1 (5 bases). V was pared by 4 bases and J by 0 bases, with 18 bases between. Germline assignment: CDR1 SEHNR and CDR2 FQNEAQ (reference sequence). This CDR3 is built from 17 residues. The CDR3 sequence: CASSSPFFGGANYGYTF. For the CDR3, the DNA is TGTGCCAGCAGCTCTCCCTTTTTTGGAGGGGCTAACTATGGCTACACCTTC. The whole variable domain, filled in from reference TRBV7-9 and TRBJ1-2, reads DTGVSQNPRHKITKRGQNVTFRCDPISEHNRLYWYRQTLGQGPEFLTYFQNEAQLEKSRLLSDRFSAERPKGSFSTLEIQRTEQGDSAMYLCASSSPFFGGANYGYTFGSGTRLTVV.

The count of this clonotype is one. The V gene is TRBV12-3 or TRBV12-4, the J gene TRBJ1-6; TRBD1 is a possible D gene (6 bases). This CDR3 has 17 amino acids. V was trimmed by 3 bases and J by 7 bases, leaving 19 bases between them. The CDR3: CASSFRFTGFGNSPLHF. CDR3 sequence (DNA): TGTGCCAGCAGTTTCCGATTTACAGGGTTTGGCAATTCACCCCTCCACTTT.

There are a few counts of this clonotype. V and J are TRBV10-3 and TRBJ2-3; D gene uncertain. CDR3 length equals 16 residues. Germline V gene lookup returns CDR1 ENHRY and CDR2 SYGVKD. The ends were cut back, 1 base at V and 2 bases at J, with 13 bases in the middle. CDR3 residues: CAISEFYTTTTDTQYF. CDR3 DNA sequence: TGTGCCATCAGTGAGTTCTATACTACCACCACAGATACGCAGTATTTT.

V usage is TRBV5-1 and J usage is TRBJ2-3, with D unclear. V lost 4 bases, J lost 2 bases, and 17 bases lay in between. The CDR3 runs 16 residues. Germline V gene lookup returns CDR1 SGHRS and CDR2 YFSETQ. CDR3: CASSPSLQKSTDTQYF. The CDR3 region has the DNA TGCGCCAGCAGCCCGAGCTTACAGAAATCCACAGATACGCAGTATTTT.

The chain has TRBV2 and TRBJ2-1, with D perhaps matching TRBD2 (5 bases). The CDR3 is 15 residues long. V lost 5 bases and J lost 3, with 14 bases in between. Germline values: CDR1 SNHLY, CDR2 FYNNEI. CDR3 bases: TGTGCCAGCAGTTTTCCCGCGGGTTACTACAATGAGCAGTTCTTC. Translating it yields CASSFPAGYYNEQFF.

The chain carries TRBV19 and TRBJ1-3; D may be TRBD1 (5 bases). Trimming took off 0 bases at V and 2 bases at J, with 8 bases between the two ends. This CDR3 spans 15 amino acids. Germline CDR1 is LNHDA and CDR2 is SQIVND (reference sequence). CDR3 sequence (DNA): TGTGCCAGTAGTATAGATACAGGCGCTGGAAACACCATATATTTT. Residues: CASSIDTGAGNTIYF.

The rearrangement joins TRBV20-1 to TRBJ2-4; a weak D match, TRBD2 (6 bases). CDR3 length: 11 residues. The germline V gene has CDR1 DFQATT and CDR2 SNEGSKA (reference sequence). V lost 6 bases, J lost 9 bases, and 12 bases lay in between. The CDR3: CSAPGGSIQYF. For the CDR3, the DNA is TGCAGTGCCCCCGGGGGAAGCATTCAGTACTTC.

This clonotype turned up a few times. The chain couples TRBV5-1 to TRBJ2-1; 8 nucleotides agree with TRBD2. The CDR3 is 17 residues long. With V trimmed by 7 bases and J by 3 bases, 15 bases remained unmatched. CDR1 is SGHRS and CDR2 is YFSETQ in the germline V gene. The CDR3 loop reads CASGGHPTSAYYNEQFF. CDR3 sequence (DNA): TGCGCCAGCGGAGGACACCCGACTAGCGCGTACTACAATGAGCAGTTCTTC.

This clonotype was counted a few times. The genes are TRBV5-1 and TRBJ2-2; 7 nucleotides match TRBD1. The CDR3 spans 16 residues. Germline CDR1 reads SGHRS; CDR2 reads YFSETQ. V was pared by 1 base and J by 5 bases, with 8 bases of the junction left unmatched. The CDR3 sequence is CASSLIRQGRTGELFF. CDR3 nucleotides: TGCGCCAGCAGCTTGATCCGACAGGGACGTACCGGGGAGCTGTTTTTT.

The chain carries TRBV9 and TRBJ1-1; 7 positions agree with TRBD1. The germline V gene encodes CDR1 SGDLS and CDR2 YYNGEE. V was clipped by 0 bases and J by 3 bases; unmatched bases: 8. The CDR3 consists of 16 residues. This chain's CDR3 is CASSVALQGVDTEAFF. Here the CDR3 DNA reads TGTGCCAGCAGCGTAGCCCTCCAGGGGGTCGACACTGAAGCTTTCTTT.

The sample holds a few counts of this clonotype. This chain links TRBV5-1 with TRBJ2-7; either TRBD1 or TRBD2 may fit D (5 bases each). Germline CDR1 is SGHRS and CDR2 is YFSETQ. V shed 5 bases and J shed 1 base, with 13 bases lying between them. The CDR3 loop spans 14 amino acids. The CDR3 protein is CASRWGFPSYEQYF. The CDR3 nucleotides are TGCGCCAGCAGGTGGGGGTTCCCTTCCTACGAGCAGTACTTC.

The chain uses TRBV12-3 or TRBV12-4 and TRBJ1-5, with TRBD1 as a possible D gene (6 bases). The CDR3 loop spans 14 amino acids. Between the trimmed V and J ends, which lost 3 bases and 5 bases, there was a span of 11 bases. The chain's CDR3 is CASSFSGVDQPQHF. In DNA, the CDR3 is TGTGCCAGCAGTTTTTCAGGGGTTGATCAGCCCCAGCATTTT.

The chain links TRBV12-3 or TRBV12-4 to TRBJ1-2; no clear D. The ends were cut back, 6 bases at V and 4 bases at J, with 9 bases in the middle. This CDR3 has 12 amino acids. CDR3 sequence: CASRKMGYGYTF. The CDR3 nucleotides are TGTGCCAGCAGGAAGATGGGCTATGGCTACACCTTC.

The chain uses TRBV20-1 and TRBJ1-5; 7 bases are a match to TRBD1. This CDR3 is built from 16 residues. J was trimmed by 4 bases and V by 5 bases; bases with no gene match: 14. Germline-derived CDR1 and CDR2 are DFQATT and SNEGSKA (reference sequence). The CDR3 nucleotides read TGCAGTGCTCACGACCTTCGACAGGGAAGGAATCAGCCCCAGCATTTT. Amino acids: CSAHDLRQGRNQPQHF.

The rearrangement links TRBV5-1 to TRBJ2-1, with TRBD1 matching over 10 bases. CDR3 size: 16 residues. Germline trimming cut 4 bases from V and 8 bases from J; bases unmatched to any gene: 12. The germline V gene has CDR1 SGHRS and CDR2 YFSETQ. CDR3 sequence reads: CASSGYGTGVSDEQFF. CDR3 DNA sequence: TGCGCCAGCAGCGGATACGGGACAGGGGTTTCAGATGAGCAGTTCTTC.